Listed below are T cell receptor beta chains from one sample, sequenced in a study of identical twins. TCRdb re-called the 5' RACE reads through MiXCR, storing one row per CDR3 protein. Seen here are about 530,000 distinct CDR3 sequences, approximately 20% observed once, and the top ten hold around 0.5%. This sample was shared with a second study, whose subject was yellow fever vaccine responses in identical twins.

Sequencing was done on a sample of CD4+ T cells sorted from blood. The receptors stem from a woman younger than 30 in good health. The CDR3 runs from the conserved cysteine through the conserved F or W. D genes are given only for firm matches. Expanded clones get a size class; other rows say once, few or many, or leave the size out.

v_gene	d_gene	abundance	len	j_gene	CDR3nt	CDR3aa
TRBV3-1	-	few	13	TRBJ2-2	TGTGCCAGCAGCCAAGATATGAGCGGGGAGCTGTTTTTT	CASSQDMSGELFF
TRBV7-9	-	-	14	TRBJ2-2	TGTGCCAGCAGCCTCCAAACGAACACCGGGGAGCTGTTTTTT	CASSLQTNTGELFF
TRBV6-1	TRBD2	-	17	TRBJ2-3	TGTGCCAGCAGACGTCCCGGGACTAGCGGGGGGGTTGATACGCAGTATTTT	CASRRPGTSGGVDTQYF
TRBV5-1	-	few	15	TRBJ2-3	TGCGCCAGCAGCACCGGACTACCCTCGGGGGATACGCAGTATTTT	CASSTGLPSGDTQYF
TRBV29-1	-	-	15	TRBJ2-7	TGCAGCGTTGAAGATCTTCGGGGATTGACCTACGAGCAGTACTTC	CSVEDLRGLTYEQYF
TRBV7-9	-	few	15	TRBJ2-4	TGTGCCAGCAGCTTAGAGGGGACCGCCAAAAACATTCAGTACTTC	CASSLEGTAKNIQYF
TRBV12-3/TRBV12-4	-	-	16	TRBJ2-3	TGTGCCAGCAGTTTAATTTCTTGGCGTCACACAGATACGCAGTATTTT	CASSLISWRHTDTQYF
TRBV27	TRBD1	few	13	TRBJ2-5	TGTGCCAGCAAACAGGGGGTAGGGGAGACCCAGTACTTC	CASKQGVGETQYF
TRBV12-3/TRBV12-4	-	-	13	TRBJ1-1	TGTGCCAGCAGCAAGGACAGGAACACTGAAGCTTTCTTT	CASSKDRNTEAFF
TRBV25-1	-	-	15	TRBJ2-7	TGTGCCAGCAGTGAATTAGGAGGGGGCTTCTACGAGCAGTACTTC	CASSELGGGFYEQYF
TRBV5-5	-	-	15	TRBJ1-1	TGTGCCAGCAGCCCTGCCGCAGGGTCTAACGCTGAAGCTTTCTTT	CASSPAAGSNAEAFF
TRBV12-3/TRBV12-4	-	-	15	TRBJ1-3	TGTGCCAGCAGTTATTCGGGGGCATCAGGAAACACCATATATTTT	CASSYSGASGNTIYF
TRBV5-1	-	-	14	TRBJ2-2	TGCGCCAGGGCAAGACATCAACGCACCGGGGAGCTGTTTTTT	CARARHQRTGELFF
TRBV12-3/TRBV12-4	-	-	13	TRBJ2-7	TGTGCCAGCAGTGTCGGGTCCGGCAACGAGCAGTACTTC	CASSVGSGNEQYF
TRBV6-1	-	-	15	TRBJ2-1	TGTGCCAGCAGTGAAAGGAACAGGGCCTACAATGAGCAGTTCTTC	CASSERNRAYNEQFF
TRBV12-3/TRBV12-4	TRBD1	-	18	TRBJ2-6	TGTGCCAGCAGTTTACGCCGGGACAGGGCTTCTGGGGCCAACGTCCTGACTTTC	CASSLRRDRASGANVLTF
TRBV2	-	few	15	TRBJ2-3	TGTGCCAGCAGTGAACGGGCGGCTAGCACAGATACGCAGTATTTT	CASSERAASTDTQYF
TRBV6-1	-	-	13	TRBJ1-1	TGTGCCAGCAGTGATCGACGGAGCACTGAAGCTTTCTTT	CASSDRRSTEAFF
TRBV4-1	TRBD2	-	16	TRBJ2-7	TGCGCCAGCAGCCAAGCCGGGACTAGCGGAACCTACGAGCAGTACTTC	CASSQAGTSGTYEQYF
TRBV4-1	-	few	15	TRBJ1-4	TGCGCCAGCAGCCGATTGACCGCTGCTAATGAAAAACTGTTTTTT	CASSRLTAANEKLFF
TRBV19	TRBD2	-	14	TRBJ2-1	TGTGCCAGTAGTGGGACTAGCGGGGACAATGAGCAGTTCTTC	CASSGTSGDNEQFF
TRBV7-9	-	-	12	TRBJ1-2	TGTGCCAGCATGGAACAGGTTTATGGCTACACCTTC	CASMEQVYGYTF
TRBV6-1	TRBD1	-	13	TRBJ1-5	TGTGCCAGCAGCTCACAGGGGGCCCAGCCCCAGCATTTT	CASSSQGAQPQHF
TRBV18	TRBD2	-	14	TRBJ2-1	TGTGCCAGCTCACGGGGACTAGCGGGCCCTGAGCAGTTCTTC	CASSRGLAGPEQFF
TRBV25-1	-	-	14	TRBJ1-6	TGTGCCAGCACCAGGAGCTCCTATAATTCACCCCTCCACTTT	CASTRSSYNSPLHF
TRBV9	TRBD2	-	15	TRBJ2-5	TGTGCCAGCAGCAAACTAGCGGGGGGCCTGGAGACCCAGTACTTC	CASSKLAGGLETQYF
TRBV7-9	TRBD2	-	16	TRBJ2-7	TGTGCCAGCAGCTTAGGGGGGCTAGCGGGAACCAACGAGCAGTACTTC	CASSLGGLAGTNEQYF
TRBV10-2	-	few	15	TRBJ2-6	TGCGCCAGCAGTTTTACAGGGACTGGGGCCAACGTCCTGACTTTC	CASSFTGTGANVLTF
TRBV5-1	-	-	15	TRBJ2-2	TGCGCCGCTCCGGTCGGGCAGGGCCCCACCGGGGAGCTGTTTTTT	CAAPVGQGPTGELFF